These T cell receptor beta chains were read from a single sample in a study of T-cell memory formation after mild COVID-19. From the 5' RACE reads, TCRdb called clonotypes with MiXCR, one entry per CDR3 protein. There are 550,000 to 600,000 distinct CDR3 sequences in the sample; roughly 21% occur only once, and roughly 8.3% lies in the top ten. Material: PBMCs or a T cell subset sorted from them (not recorded which). The receptors derive from an adult woman who had mild COVID-19 (a few samples of this study predate the infection). Cell type and time point are not known. Both conserved end residues are part of each CDR3. Each record gives: D gene, CDR3 length, V gene, J gene, clone size, CDR3 DNA, CDR3 protein. D genes are given only for firm matches. Not every row has a clone size; where given, it reads once, few, many or a size class.

>TRBD1|13|TRBV13|TRBJ1-2|NA
TGTGCCAGCAGCATGGGGACAGGGGGCGGCTACACCTTC
CASSMGTGGGYTF
>TRBD1|15|TRBV9|TRBJ2-7|NA
TGTGCCAGCAGCGTGACAGGGTATATCTCCTACGAGCAGTACTTC
CASSVTGYISYEQYF
>NA|15|TRBV4-3|TRBJ2-3|NA
TGCGCCAGCAGCCAAGAGACAGGACTCACAGATACGCAGTATTTT
CASSQETGLTDTQYF
>NA|15|TRBV5-4|TRBJ2-2|NA
TGTGCCAGCAGCTTGACAGGTGGGGGTCGCTGGGAGCTGTTTTTT
CASSLTGGGRWELFF
>NA|12|TRBV7-9|TRBJ2-7|few
TGTGCCAGCAGCACAGTAACCTACGAGCAGTACTTC
CASSTVTYEQYF
>NA|14|TRBV24-1|TRBJ1-2|NA
TGTGCCACCAGTAAGCAGTCCACTAACTATGGCTACACCTTC
CATSKQSTNYGYTF
>NA|13|TRBV2|TRBJ1-6|few
TGTGCCAGCATCTGGGGGGGTAATTCACCCCTCCACTTT
CASIWGGNSPLHF
>NA|14|TRBV27|TRBJ1-2|few
TGTGCCAGCAGTTTTGGGGGGTCTAACTATGGCTACACCTTC
CASSFGGSNYGYTF
>NA|16|TRBV15|TRBJ1-5|NA
TGTGCCACCAGCACGGCAGGGTGGCATAGCAATCAGCCCCAGCATTTT
CATSTAGWHSNQPQHF
>NA|15|TRBV24-1|TRBJ2-7|few
TGTGCCACCAGTGATTCCCAGGAGGGGGCCTACGAGCAGTACTTC
CATSDSQEGAYEQYF
>NA|14|TRBV18|TRBJ1-1|NA
TGTGCCAGCAGCCCGTCAGGAGGGAACACTGAAGCTTTCTTT
CASSPSGGNTEAFF
>TRBD2|17|TRBV7-6|TRBJ2-5|NA
TGTGCCAGCAGCTTAGAAGCAGCGGGGGGGCCGGGAGAGACCCAGTACTTC
CASSLEAAGGPGETQYF
>NA|15|TRBV11-2|TRBJ2-1|few
TGTGCCAGCAGCCTCCCCCTCAGCTCCTACAATGAGCAGTTCTTC
CASSLPLSSYNEQFF
>NA|13|TRBV27|TRBJ1-1|few
TGTGCCAGCAGTTGGGGCGCGGGCACTGAAGCTTTCTTT
CASSWGAGTEAFF
>NA|15|TRBV7-2|TRBJ2-1|NA
TGTGCCAGCAAGCGGCTTAGCGATTACTACAATGAGCAGTTCTTC
CASKRLSDYYNEQFF
>NA|16|TRBV30|TRBJ1-4|NA
TGTGCCTGGAGTGTACTCCCTCTTGTCGGGAATGAAAAACTGTTTTTT
CAWSVLPLVGNEKLFF
>NA|15|TRBV5-1|TRBJ2-1|few
TGCGCCAGCAGCTTGGACAGGGTCAACTACAATGAGCAGTTCTTC
CASSLDRVNYNEQFF
>NA|13|TRBV7-3|TRBJ2-2|few
TGTGCCAGCAGCGTCCTGGAGGGCGGGGAGCTGTTTTTT
CASSVLEGGELFF
>NA|14|TRBV6-5|TRBJ2-3|few
TGTGCCAGCGGGACTTTTCCCCAATCAGATACGCAGTATTTT
CASGTFPQSDTQYF
>TRBD1|14|TRBV20-1|TRBJ1-6|NA
TGCAGTGCTAATGGACAGGGGAGTAATTCACCCCTCCACTTT
CSANGQGSNSPLHF
>TRBD1|18|TRBV5-6|TRBJ2-6|NA
TGTGCCAGCAGCTTCCTGGGACAGGGGGCTTCTGGGGCCAACGTCCTGACTTTC
CASSFLGQGASGANVLTF
>TRBD1|15|TRBV3-1|TRBJ1-2|NA
TGTGCCAGCAGCCAGGGTGGGGACAGGGCGTGGCGCTACACCTTC
CASSQGGDRAWRYTF
>NA|16|TRBV7-2|TRBJ2-5|NA
TGTGCCAGCAGCTTACTATCGTCGGTAGGAAGAGAGACCCAGTACTTC
CASSLLSSVGRETQYF
>NA|19|TRBV5-1|TRBJ2-2|NA
TGCGCCAGCAGCCGATCGGGTGGCACCCTAAAGGGGAACACCGGGGAGCTGTTTTTT
CASSRSGGTLKGNTGELFF
>NA|15|TRBV20-1|TRBJ2-7|many
TGCAGTGCTAGAGATCACTCCGGATCTTCCTACGAGCAGTACTTC
CSARDHSGSSYEQYF
>TRBD1|14|TRBV7-9|TRBJ2-1|NA
TGTGCCAGCAGCCCCAGGGGGATTGGGAATGAGCAGTTCTTC
CASSPRGIGNEQFF
>TRBD1|14|TRBV2|TRBJ2-3|many
TGTGCCAGCAGTCGGGACAGGAGCACAGATACGCAGTATTTT
CASSRDRSTDTQYF
>NA|12|TRBV29-1|TRBJ2-7|NA
TGCAGCGTTGTGACACCTTCCTACGAGCAGTACTTC
CSVVTPSYEQYF
>NA|14|TRBV4-3|TRBJ1-1|many
TGCGCCAGCAGCCAAGTACAGGATTACACTGAAGCTTTCTTT
CASSQVQDYTEAFF
>NA|17|TRBV6-1|TRBJ2-2|NA
TGTGCCAGCAGTGAAAATCTCGCGGGCATAATTCCCGGGGAGCTGTTTTTT
CASSENLAGIIPGELFF
>NA|14|TRBV14|TRBJ2-3|NA
TGTGCCAGCAGCCAAGTAGCGGCTACGGGTACGCAGTATTTT
CASSQVAATGTQYF
>TRBD1|15|TRBV4-1|TRBJ1-6|many
TGCGCCAGCAGCCCCTATGGACAGGCGAATTCACCCCTCCACTTT
CASSPYGQANSPLHF
>NA|12|TRBV6-2/TRBV6-3|TRBJ1-2|NA
TGTGCCAGCAGTACCCAGGGTGGAGGCTACACCTTC
CASSTQGGGYTF
>TRBD2|16|TRBV6-7|TRBJ2-2|NA
TGTGCCAGCAACTCCGCGGGACTAGCGGAGCCCGGGGAGCTGTTTTTT
CASNSAGLAEPGELFF
>TRBD2|18|TRBV7-9|TRBJ2-1|NA
TGTGCCAGCAGCCCTCGAGGGACTAGCGGGGGGCCCTACGATGAGCAGTTCTTC
CASSPRGTSGGPYDEQFF
>TRBD1|17|TRBV7-8|TRBJ2-7|few
TGTGCCAGCAGCCCCTTAGAGATTGGACAGGGGAGCTACGAGCAGTACTTC
CASSPLEIGQGSYEQYF
>NA|11|TRBV18|TRBJ2-7|few
TGTGCCAGCACGGGAGACTACGAGCAGTACTTC
CASTGDYEQYF
>NA|17|TRBV20-1|TRBJ1-5|NA
TGCAGTGCTAGACCGACAGGAGACTATTATAGCAATCAGCCCCAGCATTTT
CSARPTGDYYSNQPQHF
>TRBD2|15|TRBV10-3|TRBJ2-3|few
TGTGCCATCAGTTGGACTAGCGGGAGTGACGATACGCAGTATTTT
CAISWTSGSDDTQYF
>TRBD2|15|TRBV10-2|TRBJ2-7|few
TGCGCCAGCAGTGGGACAGCGGGAGGGCTCTACGAGCAGTACTTC
CASSGTAGGLYEQYF
>TRBD1|14|TRBV7-3|TRBJ1-1|NA
TGTGCCAGCAGCCCGGGACAGGGGAGGGCTGAAGCTTTCTTT
CASSPGQGRAEAFF
>TRBD2|13|TRBV18|TRBJ2-1|NA
TGTGCCAGCTCCCCACGGGGGGACGTTGAGCAGTTCTTC
CASSPRGDVEQFF
>NA|15|TRBV7-9|TRBJ2-7|NA
TGTGCCAGCAGCTCGCCCGGGACATTTTCCTACGAGCAGTACTTC
CASSSPGTFSYEQYF
>TRBD1|13|TRBV29-1|TRBJ1-6|few
TGCAGCGCCAGGACAGGGCTTAATTCACCCCTCCACTTT
CSARTGLNSPLHF
>NA|16|TRBV18|TRBJ2-3|NA
TGTGCCAGCTCACCACCGGATGTAGCAGGGCGGGATACGCAGTATTTT
CASSPPDVAGRDTQYF